This T cell receptor beta chain appears in the sequencing data of a study of CD8+ T cells in alopecia areata. Study results and limitations: Lesional scalp, especially alopecia totalis/universalis, showed higher clonality than normal scalp.

Concerning this clone itself: Its target is unknown.

Germline CDR1 is SEHNR and CDR2 is FQNEAQ (reference sequence). The germline V and J ends were trimmed by 5 bases and 0 bases, with 17 bases remaining between them. CDR3 length: 17 residues. RNA was extracted and reverse transcribed into cDNA as the sequencing template. Method: immunoSEQ multiplex PCR; TCRdb's copy keeps in-frame clones and lacks some. The sample holds 210,000 or so clones; 66% are singletons and the top ten take 1% to 1.5%. Described treatment: oral pan-JAK inhibitor, 5-10 mg twice daily. From alopecia areata patients, lesional scalp punch biopsies and peripheral blood were collected. PBMCs served as the source from which CD4+ and CD8+ T cells were sorted.

The receptor was isolated from a human donor with alopecia areata. The sequencing used CD4+ T cells sorted from blood, collected at approximately week 45, from a patient treated with tofacitinib. This chain links TRBV7-9 with TRBJ1-5; D gene unclear. The CDR3 DNA follows: TGTGCCAGCAGCCCCTCCCGTGCAGCCCTTAGCAATCAGCCCCAGCATTTT. This codes for CASSPSRAALSNQPQHF.